This T cell receptor (beta chain) came from a study of T cell repertoires in cytomegalovirus infection. Whole-study context: Indications of both CMV infection and matching HLA type were provided by public TCR beta signatures.

This clonotype was detected once. The antigen is not known. General study points: The response measured ex vivo was dominated by TCR beta clonotypes (HLA-C-restricted and CMV-specific). Public TCR beta family frequency separated CMV-and-HLA carriers, including in an independent cohort.

Via MiXCR, TCRdb re-called the reads, giving one row per CDR3 protein. The sample shows approximately 990,000 distinct CDR3 sequences, approximately 30% of them seen only once. The receptor was derived from a human donor in good health (CMV status not recorded). Some clones in this sample may be carry-over from other donors' samples. The sample in question was cultured CD8+ T cells from PBMCs, obtained from culture after CMV antigen stimulation.

Here the CDR3 DNA reads TGTGCCAGCAACCACCCCTTGGACAGGATGAACACTGAAGCTTTCTTT. Amino acid sequence: CASNHPLDRMNTEAFF. The genes are TRBV7-9 and TRBJ1-1, with 7 positions matching TRBD1. This CDR3 contains 16 residues. Per the germline V gene, CDR1 is SEHNR and CDR2 is FQNEAQ (reference sequence). The V and J ends lost 7 bases and 0 bases, in that order; junction bases with no gene match: 11.